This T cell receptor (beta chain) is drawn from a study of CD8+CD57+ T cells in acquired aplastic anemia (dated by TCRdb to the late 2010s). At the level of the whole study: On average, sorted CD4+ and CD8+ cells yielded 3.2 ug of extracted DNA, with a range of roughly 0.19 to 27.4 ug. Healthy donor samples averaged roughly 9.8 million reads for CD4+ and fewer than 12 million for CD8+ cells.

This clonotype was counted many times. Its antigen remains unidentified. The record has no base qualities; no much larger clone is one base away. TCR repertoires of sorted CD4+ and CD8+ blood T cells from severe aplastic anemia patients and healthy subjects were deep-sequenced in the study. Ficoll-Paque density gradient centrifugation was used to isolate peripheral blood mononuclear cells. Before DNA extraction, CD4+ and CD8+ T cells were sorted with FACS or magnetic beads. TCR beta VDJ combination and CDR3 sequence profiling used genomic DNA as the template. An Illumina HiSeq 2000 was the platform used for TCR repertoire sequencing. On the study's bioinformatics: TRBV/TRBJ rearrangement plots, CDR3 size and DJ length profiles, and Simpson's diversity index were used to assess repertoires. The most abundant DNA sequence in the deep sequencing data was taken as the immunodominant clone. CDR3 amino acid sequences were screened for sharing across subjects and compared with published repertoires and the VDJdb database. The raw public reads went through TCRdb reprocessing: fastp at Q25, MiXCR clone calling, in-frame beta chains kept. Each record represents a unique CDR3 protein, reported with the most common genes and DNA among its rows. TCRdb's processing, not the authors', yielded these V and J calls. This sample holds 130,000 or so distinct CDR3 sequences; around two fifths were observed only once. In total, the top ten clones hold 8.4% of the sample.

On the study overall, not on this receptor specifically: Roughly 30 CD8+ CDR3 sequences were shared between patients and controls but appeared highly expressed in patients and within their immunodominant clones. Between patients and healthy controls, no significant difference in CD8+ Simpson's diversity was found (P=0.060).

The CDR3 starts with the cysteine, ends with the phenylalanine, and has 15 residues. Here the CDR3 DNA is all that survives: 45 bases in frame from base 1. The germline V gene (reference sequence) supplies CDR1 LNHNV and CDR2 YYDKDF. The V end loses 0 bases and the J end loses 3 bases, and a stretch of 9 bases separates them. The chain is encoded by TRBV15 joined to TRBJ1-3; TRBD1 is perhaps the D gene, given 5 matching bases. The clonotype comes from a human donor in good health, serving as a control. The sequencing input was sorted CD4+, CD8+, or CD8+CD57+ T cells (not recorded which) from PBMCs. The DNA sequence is TGTGCCACCAGCAGAGATCCAGGGTTTGGAAACACCATATATTTT. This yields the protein CATSRDPGFGNTIYF.